This T cell receptor (beta chain) was documented in a study of blood T cell repertoires in COVID-19. For the study at large: Sources were T cells, B-cell-depleted T cells, or PBMCs; the material itself was cDNA or gDNA.

In the authors' methods: Amplifying reference gene primers gave estimates of nucleated cell counts. Only in-frame clones appear in the TCRdb table, and some are missing; sequencing was by immunoSEQ multiplex PCR. That table gives V, J and clone size, and the DNA gave D and trimming. The sample contains over 100,000 clones, 70% to 90% of which appear only once. CDR3 length equals 15 residues. CDR1 and CDR2 from the germline V gene are SEHNR and FQNEAQ (reference sequence). With V trimmed by 3 bases and J by 7 bases, 3 bases remained unmatched. The sequenced sample consisted of peripheral blood. The clonotype originates from a man aged 35-49 years with acute or convalescent COVID-19. V is TRBV7-9 and J is TRBJ2-2, with TRBD1 identical over 12 bases. CDR3 amino acids: CASSLGQGAGGELFF. For the CDR3, the DNA is TGTGCCAGCAGCTTGGGACAGGGGGCCGGCGGGGAGCTGTTTTTT.